The 11 T cell receptor beta chains reported below all come from one sample, sequenced in a study of T-cell memory formation after mild COVID-19. From the 5' RACE reads, TCRdb called clonotypes with MiXCR, one entry per CDR3 protein. This sample has 550,000 to 650,000 distinct CDR3 sequences, with 15% to 20% found just once. The specimen sequenced was PBMCs or a T cell subset sorted from them (not recorded which). The receptors were gathered from an adult woman who had mild COVID-19 (a few samples of this study predate the infection). Cell type and time point are not known.

This clonotype was seen more than once but under ten times. This CDR3 reads CASSPGWRPNTEAFF. The CDR3 DNA reads as TGTGCCAGCAGTCCGGGTTGGCGGCCGAACACTGAAGCTTTCTTT. The rearrangement links TRBV6-6 to TRBJ1-1; unclear D gene. Trimming took 5 bases from V and 1 from J, leaving 14 bases between them. The length of the CDR3 is 15 residues. Per the germline V gene, CDR1 is MNHNY and CDR2 is SVGAGI (reference sequence).

As for this clonotype: One junction end disagrees with the germline gene, perhaps due to a read error. The CDR3 nucleotides read TGTGCCAGCAGTTCCCGGACTAGCGGCATATTC. Protein sequence: CASSSRTSGIF. This chain links TRBV6-2 or TRBV6-3 with TRBJ2-4; 10 nucleotides agree with TRBD2. Germline loops: CDR1 MNHEY, CDR2 SVGEGT. The CDR3 is 11 amino acids.

This clonotype was seen a handful of times. The chain recombines TRBV6-2 or TRBV6-3 with TRBJ1-1, with D perhaps matching TRBD1 (6 bases). V lost 2 bases to trimming and J lost 4 bases, with 14 bases between them. CDR1 is MNHEY, CDR2 SVGEGT, per germline. This CDR3 is built from 15 residues. The chain's CDR3 is CASSYTRLRGTEAFF. The CDR3 nucleotides are TGTGCCAGCAGTTACACCCGCCTCAGGGGCACTGAAGCTTTCTTT.

The chain uses TRBV7-6 and TRBJ2-3; D is perhaps TRBD2 (5 bases). Germline assignment: CDR1 SGHVS and CDR2 FNYEAQ. V was cut by 3 bases and J by 6 bases, with 10 bases left in between. This CDR3 spans 13 amino acids. In nucleotides, the CDR3 is TGTGCCAGCAGCTTTGCGAGGGCGGATACGCAGTATTTT. Amino acids: CASSFARADTQYF.

The chain couples TRBV19 to TRBJ2-7, with 9 bases aligning to TRBD1. From germline, CDR1 is LNHDA and CDR2 SQIVND (reference sequence). This CDR3 has 15 residues. The V segment lost 5 bases and the J segment 5 bases; nucleotides outside the gene matches: 10. In nucleotides, the CDR3 is TGTGCCAGTAGTCCCACAGGGGGCGCTTGGAACGAGCAGTACTTC. Its translation: CASSPTGGAWNEQYF.

The chain links TRBV24-1 to TRBJ2-3; tentatively, D is TRBD2 (6 bases). From germline, CDR1 is KGHDR and CDR2 SFDVKD. This CDR3 comprises 16 residues. Deletions cut 7 bases from V and 1 base from J, with 17 bases between. The CDR3 reads CATRDPGDPCTDTQYF. CDR3 in DNA: TGTGCCACCAGAGACCCGGGGGATCCTTGCACAGATACGCAGTATTTT.

The sample holds a few counts of this clonotype. The gene calls are TRBV7-2 and TRBJ2-7; 10 positions match TRBD2. The CDR3 is 15 amino acids. The germline V gene encodes CDR1 SGHTA and CDR2 FQGNSA. Trimming cost V 5 bases and J 6 bases; bases outside gene matches: 10. CDR3 loop: CASSPWQREGSEQYF. For the CDR3, the DNA is TGTGCCAGCAGCCCCTGGCAGCGGGAGGGCTCCGAGCAGTACTTC.

This clonotype was counted only a few times. V usage is TRBV5-6 and J usage is TRBJ2-1; D might be TRBD2 (5 bases). Trimming took 4 bases from V and 4 from J, leaving 18 bases between them. The length of the CDR3 is 16 residues. Germline V lookup: CDR1 SGHDT, CDR2 YYEEEE. In DNA, the CDR3 is TGTGCCAGCAGCCGCAGTAAGGTAGCGATATACAATGAGCAGTTCTTC. Its translation: CASSRSKVAIYNEQFF. The full variable domain, in which reference TRBV5-6 and TRBJ2-1 provide the parts outside the CDR3, is DAGVTQSPTHLIKTRGQQVTLRCSPKSGHDTVSWYQQALGQGPQFIFQYYEEEERQRGNFPDRFSGHQFPNYSSELNVNALLLGDSALYLCASSRSKVAIYNEQFFGPGTRLTVL.

V gene TRBV4-2 combines with J gene TRBJ2-1; 9 bases line up with TRBD2. Looked up from germline, CDR1 is LGHNA and CDR2 is YNFKEQ. The V segment lost 0 bases and the J segment 4 bases; nucleotides outside the gene matches: 7. The CDR3 is 17 residues long. The DNA for the CDR3 is TGTGCCAGCAGCCAAGATCAAAGCGGGGGGAAGTACAATGAGCAGTTCTTC. It yields the protein CASSQDQSGGKYNEQFF.

V is TRBV12-3 or TRBV12-4 and J is TRBJ2-5; TRBD2 aligns across 11 bases. Trimming at V came to 6 bases and at J to 7 bases, leaving 10 bases not matched to a gene. The CDR3 length is 15 residues. DNA of the CDR3: TGTGCCAGCAGGGGTAGCGGGGGGGGCCGGGGGACCCAGTACTTC. This codes for CASRGSGGGRGTQYF.

This clonotype was detected only a few times. The J gene is TRBJ1-2, the V gene TRBV20-1; possible D gene TRBD1, 6 bases. In germline, CDR1 is DFQATT, CDR2 SNEGSKA (reference sequence). Trimming stripped 0 bases from V and 8 bases from J, with 19 bases between. This CDR3 has 15 amino acids. The CDR3 DNA follows: TGCAGTGCTAGAGAGGGGGCAGGGAGGGTGTCGGGCTACACCTTC. Its protein product is CSAREGAGRVSGYTF.